Presented here are 6 T cell receptor beta chains from one specimen sequenced in a study of T cell responses to AZD1222 COVID-19 vaccine. Sequencing used immunoSEQ multiplex PCR; TCRdb keeps in-frame clones, though not all of them. This repertoire shows approximately 84,000 clones, around 89% found once; its top ten account for about 2.5%. Specimen: peripheral blood, collected 28 days after the second AZD1222 dose. Every receptor here comes from an adult who received the AZD1222 COVID-19 vaccine.

The CDR3 reads CASSPLQGSDSPLHF. Here the CDR3 DNA reads TGTGCCAGCTCACCACTCCAGGGTTCGGATTCACCCCTCCACTTT. J is TRBJ1-6 and V is TRBV18; the D gene is possibly TRBD1 (5 bases). Germline assignment: CDR1 KGHSH and CDR2 LQKENI. Trimming took 1 base from V and 8 from J, leaving 12 bases between them. The CDR3 has 15 amino acids. Using reference TRBV18 and TRBJ1-6 for the parts outside the CDR3, the full variable domain is NAGVMQNPRHLVRRRGQEARLRCSPMKGHSHVYWYRQLPEEGLKFMVYLQKENIIDESGMPKERFSAEFPKEGPSILRIQQVVRGDSAAYFCASSPLQGSDSPLHFGNGTRLTVT.

The gene calls are TRBV3-1 (or the pseudogene TRBV3-2) and TRBJ2-5; D uncertain. CDR1 LGHDT and CDR2 YNNKEL come from the germline V gene (reference sequence). The CDR3 is made up of 14 amino acids. Trimming left V 3 bases short and J 2 bases short, with 10 bases between. Here the CDR3 reads CASSHLDVQETQYF. CDR3 nucleotide sequence: TGTGCCAGCAGCCACCTAGACGTGCAAGAGACCCAGTACTTC.

The CDR3 coding sequence is TGTGCCATCAGTGAGTCGCGCCTTCGGGACACTGAAGCTTTCTTT. Translation: CAISESRLRDTEAFF. This chain joins TRBV10-3 and TRBJ1-1; no firm D call. Trimming removed 0 bases at V and 3 bases at J, with 11 bases between. Germline CDR1 reads ENHRY; CDR2 reads SYGVKD. This CDR3 is 15 amino acids long.

The V gene is TRBV5-8, the J gene TRBJ1-1; 7 nucleotides agree with TRBD1. The V segment lost 0 bases and the J segment 5 bases; nucleotides outside the gene matches: 4. Germline CDR1 and CDR2: SGHTS and YDEGEE. CDR3 size: 14 residues. Here the CDR3 DNA reads TGTGCCAGCAGCTTGGCCGGGACAGCGACTGAAGCTTTCTTT. This encodes CASSLAGTATEAFF.

CDR3 residues: CASSVQAGTDTQYF. CDR3 nucleotides: TGTGCCAGCAGCGTACAAGCGGGCACAGATACGCAGTATTTT. V and J are TRBV9 and TRBJ2-3, with a weak D call TRBD2 (5 bases). The V end was cut by 1 base, the J end by 1 base, with 7 bases between. Germline loops: CDR1 SGDLS, CDR2 YYNGEE. The CDR3 totals 14 residues.

This chain connects TRBV10-3 to TRBJ2-1; D remains ambiguous. CDR1 is ENHRY and CDR2 is SYGVKD in the germline V gene. With 8 bases removed from V and 2 bases from J, the gap between germline ends came to 7 bases. The CDR3 runs to 12 residues. The CDR3 region is CAISRTYNEQFF. CDR3 coding DNA: TGTGCCATCTCTAGGACCTACAATGAGCAGTTCTTC.